This is a list of T cell receptor beta chains from one sample in a study of T cells in localized non-small cell lung cancer. Assay: immunoSEQ multiplex PCR; the TCRdb copy retains only in-frame clones and omits some. This table holds about 72,000 clones, 84% found once. The starting material was peripheral blood, obtained before any cancer treatment. All receptors come from a female donor aged 60 or older with stage I lung adenocarcinoma. CDR3s include the opening cysteine and the closing phenylalanine or tryptophan. For some rows the clone size is stated as once, few or many, or as a class when expanded; others skip it.

CDR3 length: 15
V gene: TRBV11-3
J gene: TRBJ2-3
clone size: once
CDR3 protein: CASRSGISTSDTQYF

CDR3 length: 14
V gene: TRBV10-1
J gene: TRBJ2-7
clone size: -
CDR3 protein: CASLDGAISYEQYF

CDR3 length: 15
V gene: TRBV6-6
J gene: TRBJ2-7
clone size: -
CDR3 protein: CASSYSASSSYEQYF

CDR3 length: 14
V gene: TRBV5-1
J gene: TRBJ1-4
clone size: -
CDR3 protein: CASSLSGVGEKLFF

CDR3 length: 16
V gene: TRBV6-1
J gene: TRBJ1-3
clone size: -
CDR3 protein: CASSVSGPGPGNTIYF

CDR3 length: 17
V gene: TRBV2
J gene: TRBJ2-3
clone size: few
CDR3 protein: CASIPLAGVGGTDTQYF

CDR3 length: 14
V gene: TRBV7-9
J gene: TRBJ1-1
clone size: -
CDR3 protein: CASSLKGRNTEAFF

CDR3 length: 13
V gene: TRBV5-1
J gene: TRBJ2-2
clone size: -
CDR3 protein: CASSRDGTGELFF

CDR3 length: 14
V gene: TRBV27
J gene: TRBJ2-7
clone size: -
CDR3 protein: CAILGSGITYEQYF

CDR3 length: 14
V gene: TRBV13
J gene: TRBJ2-5
clone size: -
CDR3 protein: CASRAGLRNQTQYF

CDR3 length: 15
V gene: TRBV19
J gene: TRBJ1-1
clone size: -
CDR3 protein: CASSFGQGLNTEAFF

CDR3 length: 16
V gene: TRBV6-5
J gene: TRBJ1-1
clone size: -
CDR3 protein: CASSYSKRGWNTEAFF

CDR3 length: 17
V gene: TRBV5-6
J gene: TRBJ1-5
clone size: -
CDR3 protein: CASSLAGPFAVNQPQHF

CDR3 length: 14
V gene: TRBV6-4
J gene: TRBJ2-5
clone size: -
CDR3 protein: CASSFQVAQETQYF

CDR3 length: 18
V gene: TRBV5-6
J gene: TRBJ2-6
clone size: -
CDR3 protein: CASSPLRQGASGANVLTF

CDR3 length: 15
V gene: TRBV2
J gene: TRBJ2-5
clone size: -
CDR3 protein: CASSASDRGLETQYF

CDR3 length: 14
V gene: TRBV5-6
J gene: TRBJ1-2
clone size: -
CDR3 protein: CASSPLAGTYGYTF

CDR3 length: 16
V gene: TRBV6-6
J gene: TRBJ2-5
clone size: -
CDR3 protein: CASSYSPGTSGETQYF

CDR3 length: 15
V gene: TRBV11-3
J gene: TRBJ1-4
clone size: -
CDR3 protein: CASSLRSGPNEKLFF

CDR3 length: 15
V gene: TRBV5-1
J gene: TRBJ2-5
clone size: -
CDR3 protein: CASSFGTGGQETQYF

CDR3 length: 12
V gene: TRBV6-1
J gene: TRBJ1-2
clone size: -
CDR3 protein: CASSDALGGYTF

CDR3 length: 15
V gene: TRBV5-1
J gene: TRBJ2-7
clone size: -
CDR3 protein: CASSFPMEGPREQYF

CDR3 length: 13
V gene: TRBV7-2
J gene: TRBJ1-5
clone size: -
CDR3 protein: CASSRGREQPQHF

CDR3 length: 14
V gene: TRBV10-3
J gene: TRBJ1-2
clone size: -
CDR3 protein: CAIRETGDNYGYTF

CDR3 length: 15
V gene: TRBV14
J gene: TRBJ2-5
clone size: -
CDR3 protein: CASSQVIVGKETQYF

CDR3 length: 11
V gene: TRBV28
J gene: TRBJ1-2
clone size: -
CDR3 protein: CASRGNYGYTF

CDR3 length: 13
V gene: TRBV30
J gene: TRBJ1-1
clone size: -
CDR3 protein: CAWSKAPYTEAFF

CDR3 length: 15
V gene: TRBV19
J gene: TRBJ2-3
clone size: -
CDR3 protein: CASSQTTVVVGTQYF

CDR3 length: 15
V gene: TRBV28
J gene: TRBJ2-6
clone size: -
CDR3 protein: CASSPPPSGANVLTF

CDR3 length: 14
V gene: TRBV15
J gene: TRBJ2-3
clone size: -
CDR3 protein: CATSRVGFSDTQYF

CDR3 length: 13
V gene: TRBV6-5
J gene: TRBJ2-7
clone size: -
CDR3 protein: CASSYPGTIEQYF

CDR3 length: 16
V gene: TRBV19
J gene: TRBJ2-3
clone size: -
CDR3 protein: CASSIEDRALGGTQYF

CDR3 length: 12
V gene: TRBV28
J gene: TRBJ2-3
clone size: once
CDR3 protein: CASSRIRDTQYF

CDR3 length: 15
V gene: TRBV5-6
J gene: TRBJ2-7
clone size: -
CDR3 protein: CASSLGLAGTYEQYF

CDR3 length: 17
V gene: TRBV27
J gene: TRBJ1-2
clone size: -
CDR3 protein: CASSPLGQGPSNYGYTF

CDR3 length: 16
V gene: TRBV11-2
J gene: TRBJ2-7
clone size: -
CDR3 protein: CASSFLVWGRGYEQYF

CDR3 length: 12
V gene: TRBV5-1
J gene: TRBJ2-5
clone size: -
CDR3 protein: CASSFAKETQYF

CDR3 length: 15
V gene: TRBV10-2
J gene: TRBJ2-7
clone size: -
CDR3 protein: CASSDRDRSIYEQYF

CDR3 length: 16
V gene: TRBV18
J gene: TRBJ2-1
clone size: -
CDR3 protein: CASSLTGGSSYNEQFF

CDR3 length: 15
V gene: TRBV27
J gene: TRBJ2-7
clone size: -
CDR3 protein: CASSSLSGGSYEQYF

CDR3 length: 16
V gene: TRBV11-2
J gene: TRBJ2-4
clone size: -
CDR3 protein: CASSHFSDEAKNIQYF

CDR3 length: 14
V gene: TRBV28
J gene: TRBJ2-1
clone size: -
CDR3 protein: CASSLAARVNEQFF

CDR3 length: 15
V gene: TRBV7-6
J gene: TRBJ2-7
clone size: -
CDR3 protein: CASSQRQGGSYEQYF

CDR3 length: 12
V gene: TRBV7-2
J gene: TRBJ2-7
clone size: -
CDR3 protein: CASSSRVGEQYF

CDR3 length: 14
V gene: TRBV7-3
J gene: TRBJ2-1
clone size: few
CDR3 protein: CASSPQGGRNEQFF

CDR3 length: 15
V gene: TRBV6-5
J gene: TRBJ1-3
clone size: -
CDR3 protein: CASSQRGGSGNTIYF

CDR3 length: 16
V gene: TRBV25-1
J gene: TRBJ2-1
clone size: -
CDR3 protein: CASSEFETSGRLEQFF

CDR3 length: 15
V gene: TRBV11-2
J gene: TRBJ1-1
clone size: -
CDR3 protein: CASSLMIGRNTEAFF

CDR3 length: 13
V gene: TRBV7-2
J gene: TRBJ2-1
clone size: once
CDR3 protein: CASSFLRGGEQFF

CDR3 length: 13
V gene: TRBV5-8
J gene: TRBJ2-5
clone size: -
CDR3 protein: CASSPDRVQTQYF

CDR3 length: 21
V gene: TRBV14
J gene: TRBJ2-3
clone size: -
CDR3 protein: CASSQDPQGPSGGLRTDTQYF

CDR3 length: 16
V gene: TRBV12-5
J gene: TRBJ1-3
clone size: -
CDR3 protein: CASGLVLGHPGNTIYF

CDR3 length: 15
V gene: TRBV14
J gene: TRBJ1-6
clone size: -
CDR3 protein: CASSQDNIANSPLHF

CDR3 length: 14
V gene: TRBV6-6
J gene: TRBJ1-1
clone size: -
CDR3 protein: CASSYSTRNTEAFF

CDR3 length: 18
V gene: TRBV19
J gene: TRBJ2-7
clone size: -
CDR3 protein: CATPPGLAGGSPKHEQYF

CDR3 length: 16
V gene: TRBV2
J gene: TRBJ2-2
clone size: -
CDR3 protein: CASSPMGRLRGGELFF

CDR3 length: 14
V gene: TRBV11-2
J gene: TRBJ1-5
clone size: few
CDR3 protein: CASSLSSGGQPQHF

CDR3 length: 16
V gene: TRBV5-1
J gene: TRBJ2-2
clone size: -
CDR3 protein: CASSPGQGVNTGELFF

CDR3 length: 14
V gene: TRBV7-2
J gene: TRBJ1-5
clone size: few
CDR3 protein: CASSQQVSNQPQHF